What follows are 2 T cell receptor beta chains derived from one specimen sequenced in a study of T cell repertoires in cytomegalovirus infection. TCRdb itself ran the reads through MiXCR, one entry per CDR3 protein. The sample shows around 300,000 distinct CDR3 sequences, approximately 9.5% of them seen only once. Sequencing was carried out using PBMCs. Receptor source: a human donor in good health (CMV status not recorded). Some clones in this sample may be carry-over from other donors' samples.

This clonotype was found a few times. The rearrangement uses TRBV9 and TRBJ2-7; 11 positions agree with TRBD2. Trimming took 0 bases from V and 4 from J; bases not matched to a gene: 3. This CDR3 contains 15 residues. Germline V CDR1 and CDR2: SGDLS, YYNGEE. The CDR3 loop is CASSVDGTSGYEQYF. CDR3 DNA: TGTGCCAGCAGCGTAGACGGGACTAGCGGTTACGAGCAGTACTTC. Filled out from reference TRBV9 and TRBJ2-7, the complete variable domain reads DSGVTQTPKHLITATGQRVTLRCSPRSGDLSVYWYQQSLDQGLQFLIQYYNGEERAKGNILERFSAQQFPDLHSELNLSSLELGDSALYFCASSVDGTSGYEQYFGPGTRLTVT.

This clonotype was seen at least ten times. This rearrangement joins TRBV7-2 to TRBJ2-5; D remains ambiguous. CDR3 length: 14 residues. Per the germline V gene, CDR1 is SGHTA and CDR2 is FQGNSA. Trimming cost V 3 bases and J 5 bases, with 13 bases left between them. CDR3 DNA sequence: TGTGCCAGCAGCTTTGGACCCGACGTGGAGACCCAGTACTTC. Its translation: CASSFGPDVETQYF.